The rows below give T cell receptor beta chains drawn from one sample of a study of blood T cell repertoires in COVID-19. Repertoires were generated with immunoSEQ multiplex PCR, while TCRdb's copy carries only in-frame clones and drops some. The sample carries around 100,000 clones, roughly 84% recorded once. What was sequenced was peripheral blood. These receptors came from a woman between 70 and 85 years old who had recovered from COVID-19. Each CDR3 is given with its conserved first and last residue. Each record gives: V gene, D gene, clone size, J gene, CDR3 protein, CDR3 DNA. The D gene is left open where the match is weak. For some rows the clone size is stated as once, few or many, or as a class when expanded; others skip it.

TRBV4-2	-	-	TRBJ1-1	CASSQEMSPNTEAFF	TGTGCCAGCAGCCAAGAGATGAGTCCAAACACTGAAGCTTTCTTT
TRBV5-1	-	-	TRBJ1-1	CASSLAYRNTEAFF	TGCGCCAGCAGCTTGGCCTATAGGAACACTGAAGCTTTCTTT
TRBV9	TRBD1	-	TRBJ1-2	CASSEGGQGFGYTF	TGTGCCAGCAGCGAGGGGGGACAGGGTTTTGGCTACACCTTC
TRBV9	TRBD1	-	TRBJ1-2	CASSSLNDREGYTF	TGTGCCAGCAGCTCACTAAATGACAGGGAGGGCTACACCTTC
TRBV30	-	-	TRBJ1-1	CALLGVTEAFF	TGTGCCCTTCTCGGGGTCACTGAAGCTTTCTTT
TRBV7-9	TRBD2	few	TRBJ2-7	CASSFEGLAGAKQYF	TGTGCCAGCAGTTTCGAGGGACTAGCGGGAGCCAAGCAGTACTTC
TRBV24-1	TRBD2	-	TRBJ2-7	CATSDPGTSGSLDEQYF	TGTGCCACCAGTGATCCCGGGACTAGCGGTAGTCTCGACGAGCAGTACTTC
TRBV18	-	-	TRBJ2-1	CASSPPRGGNNEQFF	TGTGCCAGCTCACCACCGAGAGGCGGAAACAATGAGCAGTTCTTC
TRBV7-2	-	-	TRBJ1-4	CASSFSGATNEKLFF	TGTGCCAGCAGCTTTAGCGGTGCAACTAATGAAAAACTGTTTTTT
TRBV14	-	-	TRBJ1-5	CASSQDHNQPQHF	TGTGCCAGCAGCCAAGATCACAATCAGCCCCAGCATTTT
TRBV7-9	TRBD1	-	TRBJ1-1	CASSLVRGETEAFF	TGTGCCAGCAGCTTAGTCAGGGGGGAGACTGAAGCTTTCTTT
TRBV2	TRBD1	-	TRBJ2-7	CASSEPGQEPYEQYF	TGTGCCAGCAGTGAGCCGGGACAGGAGCCCTACGAGCAGTACTTC
TRBV6-5	TRBD2	-	TRBJ2-3	CASSRTSGEVNTQYF	TGTGCCAGCAGCAGGACTAGCGGGGAGGTTAATACGCAGTATTTT
TRBV2	-	few	TRBJ1-5	CASRAGVVQPQHF	TGTGCCAGCAGGGCAGGGGTGGTTCAGCCCCAGCATTTT
TRBV27	TRBD1	-	TRBJ1-5	CASRRQGLAQPQHF	TGTGCCAGCAGACGACAGGGATTGGCTCAGCCCCAGCATTTT
TRBV4-3	-	-	TRBJ1-5	CASSQDPIQGRQPQHF	TGCGCCAGCAGCCAAGATCCCATACAGGGTCGGCAGCCCCAGCATTTT
TRBV18	TRBD1	-	TRBJ2-7	CASSLRTGNYEQYF	TGTGCCAGCTCACTTAGGACAGGGAACTACGAGCAGTACTTC
TRBV28	TRBD2	-	TRBJ2-1	CASSFPSSGGSYNEQFF	TGTGCCAGCAGTTTCCCCTCTAGCGGGGGGTCCTACAATGAGCAGTTCTTC
TRBV28	TRBD1	-	TRBJ1-5	CASSFLQGGQPQHF	TGTGCCAGCAGTTTCCTACAGGGGGGTCAGCCCCAGCATTTT
TRBV6-5	TRBD2	few	TRBJ2-7	CASSSLGTSGAGEQYF	TGTGCCAGCAGTTCGTTGGGGACTAGCGGGGCGGGGGAGCAGTACTTC
TRBV5-1	-	once	TRBJ2-7	CASSPGQGGQYF	TGCGCCAGCAGCCCCGGACAAGGGGGGCAGTACTTC
TRBV19	TRBD1	-	TRBJ2-5	CASSMSPDRGLGKETQYF	TGTGCCAGTAGTATGTCCCCGGACAGGGGGTTAGGTAAAGAGACCCAGTACTTC
TRBV4-3	-	-	TRBJ2-7	CASSQDLGRGSYEQYF	TGCGCCAGCAGCCAAGATCTAGGCCGTGGGTCCTACGAGCAGTACTTC
TRBV5-1	-	-	TRBJ1-4	CASSLGPRGEKLFF	TGCGCCAGCAGCTTGGGACCTAGGGGTGAAAAACTGTTTTTT
TRBV9	TRBD1	few	TRBJ1-2	CASSTRQGSGYTF	TGTGCCAGCAGCACGCGACAGGGTAGTGGCTACACCTTC
TRBV14	TRBD2	once	TRBJ2-7	CASSPSKGLATNSYEQYF	TGTGCCAGCAGCCCTTCGAAGGGACTAGCGACAAACTCCTACGAGCAGTACTTC
TRBV7-8	-	-	TRBJ1-2	CASSSMTHGGLDGYTF	TGTGCCAGCAGCTCAATGACCCACGGAGGGCTTGATGGCTACACCTTC
TRBV6-6	-	-	TRBJ1-1	CASSRHELNTEAFF	TGTGCCAGCAGTCGACACGAGTTGAACACTGAAGCTTTCTTT
TRBV9	TRBD1	-	TRBJ1-6	CASSSLGQANSPLHF	TGTGCCAGCAGCTCCTTGGGACAGGCTAATTCACCCCTCCACTTT
TRBV7-2	-	-	TRBJ2-6	CASSLERGTVLSGANVLTF	TGTGCCAGCAGCTTAGAGCGGGGGACAGTTCTCTCTGGGGCCAACGTCCTGACTTTC
TRBV7-3	-	-	TRBJ2-3	CASSLGPSAGTTDTQYF	TGTGCCAGCAGCTTAGGCCCGTCGGCGGGTACGACAGATACGCAGTATTTT
TRBV19	TRBD1	-	TRBJ2-1	CASHPTGGVYNEQFF	TGTGCCAGTCACCCGACAGGGGGCGTTTACAATGAGCAGTTCTTC
TRBV14	TRBD1	-	TRBJ1-2	CASSVRQGAVYGYTF	TGTGCCAGCAGCGTTCGACAGGGGGCCGTTTATGGCTACACCTTC
TRBV7-3	TRBD2	once	TRBJ2-1	CASSFTSGYINEQFF	TGTGCCAGCAGCTTTACTAGCGGGTACATCAATGAGCAGTTCTTC
TRBV5-4	-	-	TRBJ2-1	CASSWGLNNEQFF	TGTGCCAGCAGCTGGGGACTTAACAATGAGCAGTTCTTC
TRBV18	-	-	TRBJ2-3	CASSPVGSTDTQYF	TGTGCCAGCTCACCAGTCGGGAGCACAGATACGCAGTATTTT
TRBV30	TRBD2	-	TRBJ2-7	CAWSAGLYEQYF	TGTGCCTGGTCAGCGGGGCTTTACGAGCAGTACTTC
TRBV4-2	-	-	TRBJ2-2	CASSHTIRNTGELFF	TGTGCCAGCAGCCACACTATTAGGAACACCGGGGAGCTGTTTTTT
TRBV6-6	-	-	TRBJ1-1	CASSYAGQPPEAFF	TGTGCCAGCAGTTACGCAGGACAGCCACCTGAAGCTTTCTTT
TRBV5-1	TRBD2	-	TRBJ2-3	CASSTASGGAVDTQYF	TGCGCCAGCAGCACAGCTAGCGGGGGGGCAGTCGATACGCAGTATTTT
TRBV5-1	-	-	TRBJ2-3	CASSPPSGEPSDTQYF	TGCGCCAGCAGCCCCCCGTCTGGGGAGCCCTCAGATACGCAGTATTTT
TRBV21-1	-	-	TRBJ1-1	CASPGRTEAFF	TGTGCCAGCCCTGGGAGGACTGAAGCTTTCTTT
TRBV27	-	-	TRBJ2-7	CASSLPGAYEQYF	TGTGCCAGCAGTTTGCCAGGGGCCTACGAGCAGTACTTC
TRBV4-1	-	-	TRBJ1-2	CASSPGIIGYGYTF	TGCGCCAGCAGTCCCGGGATAATTGGCTATGGCTACACCTTC
TRBV5-1	TRBD1	-	TRBJ1-6	CASSLNDRASPLHF	TGCGCCAGCAGCTTAAATGACAGGGCTTCACCCCTCCACTTT
TRBV18	TRBD1	-	TRBJ1-1	CASSRDRLYTEAFF	TGTGCCAGCTCACGGGACAGACTATACACTGAAGCTTTCTTT
TRBV28	-	-	TRBJ2-2	CASSGTSYTGELFF	TGTGCCAGCTCCGGGACATCCTACACCGGGGAGCTGTTTTTT
TRBV4-2	TRBD2	-	TRBJ2-1	CASSPGTSGSDEQFF	TGTGCCAGCAGCCCCGGGACTAGCGGGAGTGATGAGCAGTTCTTC
TRBV20-1	-	-	TRBJ2-7	CSARDTYEQYF	TGCAGTGCGAGAGACACCTACGAGCAGTACTTC
TRBV7-2	-	-	TRBJ1-6	CASSPPPLFYSPLHF	TGTGCCAGCAGCCCTCCCCCCCTCTTTTATTCACCCCTCCACTTT
TRBV30	TRBD1	-	TRBJ2-3	CALSGTGTTDTQYF	TGTGCCTTGAGTGGGACAGGGACCACAGATACGCAGTATTTT
TRBV28	TRBD2	-	TRBJ2-3	CASSQTSGDIADTQYF	TGTGCCAGCAGTCAGACTAGCGGGGATATAGCAGATACGCAGTATTTT
TRBV7-6	-	-	TRBJ2-2	CASSPWTANTGELFF	TGTGCCAGCAGCCCCTGGACAGCGAACACCGGGGAGCTGTTTTTT